This T cell receptor beta chain was captured by sequencing in a study of blood T cell repertoires in COVID-19. About the study: Samples representing acute and convalescent COVID-19 were sourced from the United States, Italy and Spain. From T cells, B-cell-depleted T cells, or PBMCs came the material, which was cDNA or gDNA.

The germline CDR1 and CDR2 sequences are MNHEY and SMNVEV (reference sequence). V was pared by 2 bases and J by 2 bases, with 13 bases between. CDR3 length equals 16 residues. Repertoires were generated with immunoSEQ multiplex PCR, while TCRdb's copy carries only in-frame clones and drops some. The sample includes about 240,000 clones, about four fifths of them seen just once. V and J are TRBV27 and TRBJ1-5; no reliable D call. Sequenced: peripheral blood. The sequence derives from a young woman with acute or convalescent COVID-19. The DNA for the CDR3 is TGTGCCAGCAGTTTAAGTTCCGCCGGGGGCAATCAGCCCCAGCATTTT. Translated, it gives CASSLSSAGGNQPQHF.